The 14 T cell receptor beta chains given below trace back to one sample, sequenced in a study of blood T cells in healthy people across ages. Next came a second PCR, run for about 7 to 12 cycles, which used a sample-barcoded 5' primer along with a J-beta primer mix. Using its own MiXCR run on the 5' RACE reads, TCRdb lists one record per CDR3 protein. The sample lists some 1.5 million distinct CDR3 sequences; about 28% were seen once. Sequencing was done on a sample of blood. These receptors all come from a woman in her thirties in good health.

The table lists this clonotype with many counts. This CDR3 is CASSSLAGPQETQYF. CDR3 coding DNA: TGTGCCAGCAGCTCACTAGCGGGGCCTCAAGAGACCCAGTACTTC. The rearrangement links TRBV7-9 to TRBJ2-5; 10 bases line up with TRBD2. The CDR3 has 15 residues. V shed 4 bases and J 2 bases; nucleotides not matched to a gene: 4. Germline assignment: CDR1 SEHNR and CDR2 FQNEAQ (reference sequence).

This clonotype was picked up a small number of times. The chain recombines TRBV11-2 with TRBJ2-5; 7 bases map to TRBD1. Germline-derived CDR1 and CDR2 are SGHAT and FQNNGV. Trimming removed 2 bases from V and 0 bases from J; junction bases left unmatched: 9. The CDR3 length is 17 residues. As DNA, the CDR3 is TGTGCCAGCAGCTTATATATCACAGGGGCCTACCAAGAGACCCAGTACTTC. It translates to CASSLYITGAYQETQYF.

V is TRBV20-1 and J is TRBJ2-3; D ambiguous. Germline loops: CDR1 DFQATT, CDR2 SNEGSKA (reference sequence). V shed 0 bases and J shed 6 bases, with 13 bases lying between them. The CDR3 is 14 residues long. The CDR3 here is CSARDSKGGDTQYF. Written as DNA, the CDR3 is TGCAGTGCTAGAGATTCGAAGGGCGGCGATACGCAGTATTTT.

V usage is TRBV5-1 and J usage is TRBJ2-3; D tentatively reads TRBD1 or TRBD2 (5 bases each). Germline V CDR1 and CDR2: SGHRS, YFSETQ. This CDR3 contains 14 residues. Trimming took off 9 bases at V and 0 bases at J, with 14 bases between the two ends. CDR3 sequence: CANTGTRSTDTQYF. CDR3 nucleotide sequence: TGCGCCAACACAGGCACTAGGAGCACAGATACGCAGTATTTT.

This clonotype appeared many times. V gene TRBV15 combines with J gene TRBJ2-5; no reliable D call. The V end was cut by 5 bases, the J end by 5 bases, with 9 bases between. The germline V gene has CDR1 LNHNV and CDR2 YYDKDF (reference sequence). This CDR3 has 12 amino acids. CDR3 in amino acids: CATSGALETQYF. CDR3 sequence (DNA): TGTGCCACCAGCGGCGCTCTGGAGACCCAGTACTTC.

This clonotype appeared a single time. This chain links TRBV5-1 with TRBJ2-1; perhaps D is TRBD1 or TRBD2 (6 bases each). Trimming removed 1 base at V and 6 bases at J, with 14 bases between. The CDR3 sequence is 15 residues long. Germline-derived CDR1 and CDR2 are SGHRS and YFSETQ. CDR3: CASSLRGPPCNEQFF. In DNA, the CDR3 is TGCGCCAGCAGCTTGCGGGGGCCCCCCTGCAATGAGCAGTTCTTC.

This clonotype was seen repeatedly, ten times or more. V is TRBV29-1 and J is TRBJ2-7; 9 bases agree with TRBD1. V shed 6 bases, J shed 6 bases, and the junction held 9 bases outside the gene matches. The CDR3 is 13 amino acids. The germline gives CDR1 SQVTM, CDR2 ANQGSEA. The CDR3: CSVQGAPRGEQYF. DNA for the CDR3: TGCAGCGTACAGGGGGCCCCCCGTGGCGAGCAGTACTTC.

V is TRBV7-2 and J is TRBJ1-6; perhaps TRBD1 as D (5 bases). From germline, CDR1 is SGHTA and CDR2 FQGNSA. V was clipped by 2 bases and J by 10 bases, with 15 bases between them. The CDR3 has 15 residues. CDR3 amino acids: CASSLLGDGGSPLHF. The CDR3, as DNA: TGTGCCAGCAGCTTACTTGGGGACGGGGGATCACCCCTCCACTTT.

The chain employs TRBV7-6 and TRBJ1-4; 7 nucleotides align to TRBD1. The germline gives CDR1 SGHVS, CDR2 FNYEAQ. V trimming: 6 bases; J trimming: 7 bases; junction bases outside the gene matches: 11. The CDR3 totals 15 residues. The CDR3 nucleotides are TGTGCCAGCAGTCCTACCGGGACAGTGGGTGAAAAACTGTTTTTT. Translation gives CASSPTGTVGEKLFF.

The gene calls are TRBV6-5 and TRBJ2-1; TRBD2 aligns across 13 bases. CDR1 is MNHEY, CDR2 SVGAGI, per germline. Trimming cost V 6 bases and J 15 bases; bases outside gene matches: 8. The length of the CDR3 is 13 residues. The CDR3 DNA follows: TGTGCCAGCAGCCGGACTAGCGGGGGTCCCTCGTTCTTC. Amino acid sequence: CASSRTSGGPSFF.

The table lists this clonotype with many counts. CDR3 nucleotides: TGTGCCAGCGCCCCCGGGACAGGGCAAGAGACCCAGTACTTC. It codes for CASAPGTGQETQYF. V and J are TRBV9 and TRBJ2-5; 9 nucleotides agree with TRBD1. CDR3 length: 14 amino acids. CDR1 SGDLS and CDR2 YYNGEE come from the germline V gene. Trimming removed 7 bases from V and 2 bases from J; junction bases left unmatched: 6.

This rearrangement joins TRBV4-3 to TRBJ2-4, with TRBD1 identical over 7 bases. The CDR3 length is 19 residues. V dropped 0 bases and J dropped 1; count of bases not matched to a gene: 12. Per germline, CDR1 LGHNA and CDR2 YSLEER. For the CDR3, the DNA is TGCGCCAGCAGCCAAGACCAAGCAGCGACAGGGACGGCCAAAAACATTCAGTACTTC. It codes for CASSQDQAATGTAKNIQYF.

This CDR3 reads CASSLRGYYDEQYF. CDR3 nucleotides: TGCGCCAGCAGTTTAAGAGGATACTATGACGAGCAGTACTTC. The chain links TRBV10-2 to TRBJ2-7; D ambiguous. CDR3 size: 14 residues. Trimming took 5 bases from V and 5 from J, leaving 16 bases between them. Germline V lookup: CDR1 WSHSY, CDR2 SAAADI.

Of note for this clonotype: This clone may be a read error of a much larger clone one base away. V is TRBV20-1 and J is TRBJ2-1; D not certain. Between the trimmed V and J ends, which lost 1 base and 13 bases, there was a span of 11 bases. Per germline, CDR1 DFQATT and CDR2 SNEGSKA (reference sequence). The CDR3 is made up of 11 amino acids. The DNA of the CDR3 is TGCAGTGCTAGAGGCAAAGCGACCCAGTTCTTC. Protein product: CSARGKATQFF.